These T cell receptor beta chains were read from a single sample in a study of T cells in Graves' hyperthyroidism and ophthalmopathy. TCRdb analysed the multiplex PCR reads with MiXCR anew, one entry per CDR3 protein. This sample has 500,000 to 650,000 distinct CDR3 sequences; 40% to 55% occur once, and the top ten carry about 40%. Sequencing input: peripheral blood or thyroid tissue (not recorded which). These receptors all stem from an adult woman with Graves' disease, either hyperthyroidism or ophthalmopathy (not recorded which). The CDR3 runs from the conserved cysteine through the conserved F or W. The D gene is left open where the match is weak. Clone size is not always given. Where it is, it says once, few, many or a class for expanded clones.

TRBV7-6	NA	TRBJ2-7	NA	TGTGCCAGCAGCCTCTCGACTCAAATCTACGAGCAGTACTTC	CASSLSTQIYEQYF
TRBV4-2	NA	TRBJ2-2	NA	TGTGCCAGCAGCCAAGAGCCCGGAGGTCGGAGGGTCGGGGGGCTGTTTTTT	CASSQEPGGRRVGGLFF
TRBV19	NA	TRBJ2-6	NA	TGTGCCAGTTGCACTGTGGGGGTAACTGGGGCCAACGTCCTGACTTTC	CASCTVGVTGANVLTF
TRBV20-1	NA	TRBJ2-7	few	TGCAGTGCCATTCCCGGGACGGAAGACGAGCAGTACTTC	CSAIPGTEDEQYF
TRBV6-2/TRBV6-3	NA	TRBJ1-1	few	TGTGCCAGCAGTTTCAGGGGCCTCATGAACACTGAAGCTTTCTTT	CASSFRGLMNTEAFF
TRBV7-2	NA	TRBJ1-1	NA	TGTGCCAGCAGCTTGGTCCCCCATGAAGCTTTCTTT	CASSLVPHEAFF
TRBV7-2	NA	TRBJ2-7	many	TGTGCCAGCAGCTTAAACGCGGGGACCGAGCAGTACTTC	CASSLNAGTEQYF
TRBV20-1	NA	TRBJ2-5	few	TGCAGCGCGCGTGCGGGACTCCAAGAGACCCAGTACTTC	CSARAGLQETQYF
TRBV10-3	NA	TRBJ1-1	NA	TGTGCCATCAGTGCCTTAGGGCCCACTGAAGCTTTCTTT	CAISALGPTEAFF
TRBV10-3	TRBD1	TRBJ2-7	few	TGTGCCATCAGCCGGGACAGCCCCTACGAGCAGTACTTC	CAISRDSPYEQYF
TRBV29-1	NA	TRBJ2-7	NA	TGCAGCGTTGGAGGCCAGGCCTACGAGCAGTACTTC	CSVGGQAYEQYF
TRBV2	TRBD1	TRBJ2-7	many	TGTGCCAGCTCCGGGACAGGGTTCGACGAGCAGTACTTC	CASSGTGFDEQYF
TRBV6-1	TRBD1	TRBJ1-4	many	TGTGCTTGCGGACAGGGTAATGAAAAACTGTTTTTT	CACGQGNEKLFF
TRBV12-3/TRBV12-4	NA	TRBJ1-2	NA	TGTGCCAGCAGTGAAATCGTCAGGGTAAATGGCTACACCTTC	CASSEIVRVNGYTF
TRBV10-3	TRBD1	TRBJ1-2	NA	TGTGCCATCAGGCCCGGGACAGAAGATGGCTACACCTTC	CAIRPGTEDGYTF
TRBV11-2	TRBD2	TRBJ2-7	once	TGTGCCAGCAGTCGGACTAGCGGGAGTGTTGGGGAGCAGTACTTC	CASSRTSGSVGEQYF
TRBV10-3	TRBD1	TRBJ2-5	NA	TGTGCCATCGCCGGACAGGAACAAGAGACCCAGTACTTC	CAIAGQEQETQYF
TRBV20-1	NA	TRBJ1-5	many	TGCAGTGCTAGAGCGTGGTCGCAGGGTGAGCAGCCCCAGCATTTT	CSARAWSQGEQPQHF
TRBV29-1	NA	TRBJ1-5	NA	TGCAGCTTATTTCCGGGGATGGGTAGCAATCAGCCCCAGCATTTT	CSLFPGMGSNQPQHF
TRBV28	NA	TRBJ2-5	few	TGTGCCAGCAGTTGGCAGGGATCGGAGACCCAGTACTTC	CASSWQGSETQYF
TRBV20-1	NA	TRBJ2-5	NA	TGCAGTGCTAGGACTGTGGAGACCCAGTACTTC	CSARTVETQYF
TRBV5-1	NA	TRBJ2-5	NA	TGCGCCAGCAGCTTGTGGCAGGAAGGAGAGACCCAGTACTTC	CASSLWQEGETQYF
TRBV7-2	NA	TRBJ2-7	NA	TGTGCCAGCAGCTTAACCAGGACCTACGAGCAGTACTTC	CASSLTRTYEQYF
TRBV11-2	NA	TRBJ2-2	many	TGTGCCAGCAGCCCCCGGGTAGCGACGAACACCGGAGAGCTGTTTTTT	CASSPRVATNTGELFF
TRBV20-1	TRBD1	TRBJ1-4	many	TGCAGTGCTAAGACAGGGACTACTAATGAAAAACTGTTTTTT	CSAKTGTTNEKLFF
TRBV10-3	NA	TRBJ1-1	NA	TGTGCCATCAGGACCCGGGACACTGAAGCTTTCTTT	CAIRTRDTEAFF
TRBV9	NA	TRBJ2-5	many	TGTGCCAGCAGCGTGGGCCCGGACACACAAGAGACCCAGTACTTC	CASSVGPDTQETQYF
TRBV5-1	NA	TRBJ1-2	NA	TGCGCCAGCAGCTTGCTCGGGGGGGACGATGGCTACACCTTC	CASSLLGGDDGYTF
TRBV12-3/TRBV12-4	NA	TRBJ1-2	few	TGTGCCAGCAGTTTTTACCAGTCCGTCTACACCTTC	CASSFYQSVYTF
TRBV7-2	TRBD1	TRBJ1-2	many	TGTGCCAGCAGCCGTCACGCGACAGGGAACTATGGCTACACCTTC	CASSRHATGNYGYTF
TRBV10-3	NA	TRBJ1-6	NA	TGTGCCATCAGTGAGTCCTTCGGGGGTCTCAATCTCCACTTT	CAISESFGGLNLHF
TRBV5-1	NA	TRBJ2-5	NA	TGCGCCAGCAGCTTCGACACAGAGACCCAGTACTTC	CASSFDTETQYF
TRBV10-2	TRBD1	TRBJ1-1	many	TGCGCCAGCAGTGGGATGGACAGGGCGGACACTGAAGCTTTCTTT	CASSGMDRADTEAFF
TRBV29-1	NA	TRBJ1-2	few	TGCAGCGTTGACCCCGGGGGCAGGGGCGGTGGCTACACCTTC	CSVDPGGRGGGYTF
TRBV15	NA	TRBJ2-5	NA	TGTGCCACCAGCGTTCCTTCTGGAGGTCGTCTTGTACAGATGGAGACCCAGTACTTC	CATSVPSGGRLVQMETQYF
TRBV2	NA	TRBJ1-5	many	TGTGCCAGCAAACCTTTTGACAATCAGCCCCAGCATTTT	CASKPFDNQPQHF
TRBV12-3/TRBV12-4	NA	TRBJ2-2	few	TGTGCCGGCACCCTGGACCAGGGCGTGAGCGGGGAGCTGTTTTTT	CAGTLDQGVSGELFF
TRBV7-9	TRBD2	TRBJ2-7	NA	TGTGCCAGCAGCCCTACTAGCGGGAGGGCCCACGAGCAGTACTTC	CASSPTSGRAHEQYF
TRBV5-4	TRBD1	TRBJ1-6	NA	TGTGCCAGCAGCCGACAGGGGACCAATTCACCCCTCCACTTT	CASSRQGTNSPLHF
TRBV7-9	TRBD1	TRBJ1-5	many	TGTGCCAGCAGCCCTACCGGGACAGGGGGCCAGCCCCAGCATTTT	CASSPTGTGGQPQHF
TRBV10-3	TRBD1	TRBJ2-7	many	TGTGCCATCAGTGAGACAGGGGATTCGGACGAGCAGTACTTC	CAISETGDSDEQYF
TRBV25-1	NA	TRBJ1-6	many	TGTGCCAGCAGAGAGACGGGTTATAATTCACCCCTCCACTTT	CASRETGYNSPLHF
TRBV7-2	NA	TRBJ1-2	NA	TGTGCCAGCAGCTTCACGACAGGTTTAGACTATGGCTACACCTTC	CASSFTTGLDYGYTF
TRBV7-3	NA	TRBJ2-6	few	TGTGCCAGCAGCCCAAGGACCACGGGCTCTGGGGCCAACGTCCTGACTTTC	CASSPRTTGSGANVLTF
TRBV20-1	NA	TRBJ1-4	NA	TGCAGTGCTAGACCAGCAGCGGGTGATGAAAAACTGTTTTTT	CSARPAAGDEKLFF
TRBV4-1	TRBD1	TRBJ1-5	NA	TGCGCCAGCAGCCATAGACAGGGTAGCAATCAGCCCCAGCATTTT	CASSHRQGSNQPQHF
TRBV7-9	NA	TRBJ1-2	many	TGTGCCAGCACCGGGGGTTTCTATGGCTACACCTTC	CASTGGFYGYTF
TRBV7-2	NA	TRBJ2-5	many	TGTGCCAGCAGCTTTGGAATGCAAGAGACCCAGTACTTC	CASSFGMQETQYF